The present TCR beta chain was sequenced within a study of blood T cell repertoires in COVID-19. The overall study: COVID-19 samples, acute and convalescent, were from the United States, Italy and Spain.

Only a few counts were recorded for this clone. The CDR3 spans 14 residues. Germline-derived CDR1 and CDR2 are LNHDA and SQIVND (reference sequence). V was cut by 9 bases and J by 7 bases, with 21 bases left in between. Study processing details: Reference gene primer amplification yielded estimated nucleated cell counts. Libraries were prepared by immunoSEQ multiplex PCR; TCRdb keeps only in-frame clonotypes and omits some of them. From that table come the V and J calls and clone size; the DNA was used to work out D and trimming. The sample records 80,000 to 95,000 clones, 85% to 90% being singletons.

The V and J genes are TRBV19 and TRBJ1-2; no definite D call. This TCR derives from a woman between 65 and 79 years old with acute or convalescent COVID-19. Sequencing was done on a sample of peripheral blood. The CDR3 DNA reads as TGTGCCAGCACCTTGGAGGGAATATACGCTGGCTACACCTTC. Translated, it gives CASTLEGIYAGYTF.